Listed below are T cell receptor beta chains from one sample, sequenced in a study of vaccination and CD4 T cells after COVID-19. These receptors are not linked to any known antigen. TCRdb reprocessed the PCR reads with MiXCR, giving one entry per CDR3 protein. The data show 13,000 or so distinct CDR3 sequences, less than 30% seen once. The sequenced sample was CD4+ T cells from blood, cultured in vitro, obtained before SARS-CoV-2 vaccination. These receptors came from a human donor who received a COVID-19 vaccine. Each CDR3 is given with its conserved first and last residue. A D gene is named only where the DNA matches it firmly. Only some rows state a clone size, as once, few, many or a class for expanded clones.

d_gene: -; v_gene: TRBV24-1; j_gene: TRBJ1-5; abundance: few; CDR3nt: TGTGCCACCGCAATGGGTGGTTCGGGGAAAACCAATCAGCCCCAGCATTTT; CDR3aa: CATAMGGSGKTNQPQHF
d_gene: -; v_gene: TRBV20-1; j_gene: TRBJ1-2; abundance: few; CDR3nt: TGCAGTGCTAGAGAGGCAAGGGTCGGGCGAGGCTACACCTTC; CDR3aa: CSAREARVGRGYTF
d_gene: TRBD2; v_gene: TRBV29-1; j_gene: TRBJ2-1; abundance: few; CDR3nt: TGCAGCGTTGCTCAGCGGGGCATTTTCTACAATGAGCAGTTCTTC; CDR3aa: CSVAQRGIFYNEQFF
d_gene: TRBD2; v_gene: TRBV10-3; j_gene: TRBJ2-5; abundance: -; CDR3nt: TGTGCCATCAGTGATCGAGCGGGGGACATACAAGAGACCCAGTACTTC; CDR3aa: CAISDRAGDIQETQYF
d_gene: -; v_gene: TRBV20-1; j_gene: TRBJ2-5; abundance: -; CDR3nt: TGCAGTGCTAGAGGGAATGGGGGGGGGGCCGCAGAGACCCAGTACTTC; CDR3aa: CSARGNGGGAAETQYF
d_gene: -; v_gene: TRBV14; j_gene: TRBJ2-6; abundance: -; CDR3nt: TGTGCCAGCAGCCAAGAAAGAGCCTCTGGGGCCAACGTCCTGACTTTC; CDR3aa: CASSQERASGANVLTF
d_gene: TRBD1; v_gene: TRBV6-1; j_gene: TRBJ1-4; abundance: -; CDR3nt: TGTGCCAGCAGTCGTGACAGGGATGATGAAAAACTGTTTTTT; CDR3aa: CASSRDRDDEKLFF
d_gene: -; v_gene: TRBV3-1; j_gene: TRBJ1-1; abundance: -; CDR3nt: TGTGCCAGCAGCCAAGATCCCGTTGCAGGGTCTGAAGCTTTCTTT; CDR3aa: CASSQDPVAGSEAFF
d_gene: TRBD1; v_gene: TRBV20-1; j_gene: TRBJ2-5; abundance: medium-sized; CDR3nt: TGCAGTGCTTGGACAGGGCAAGAGACCCAGTACTTC; CDR3aa: CSAWTGQETQYF
d_gene: -; v_gene: TRBV24-1; j_gene: TRBJ2-3; abundance: -; CDR3nt: TGTGCCACCAGTGATTTGGTCAGGGAGGCAACAGATACGCAGTATTTT; CDR3aa: CATSDLVREATDTQYF
d_gene: TRBD1; v_gene: TRBV24-1; j_gene: TRBJ2-5; abundance: -; CDR3nt: TGTGCCACCAGTGGTACAGGGGGCGACCAAGAGACCCAGTACTTC; CDR3aa: CATSGTGGDQETQYF
d_gene: TRBD1; v_gene: TRBV11-2; j_gene: TRBJ1-4; abundance: -; CDR3nt: TGTGCCAGCAGCCCGAACTGGGACAGGGTGCGGGAAAAACTGTTTTTT; CDR3aa: CASSPNWDRVREKLFF
d_gene: -; v_gene: TRBV12-3/TRBV12-4; j_gene: TRBJ1-4; abundance: -; CDR3nt: TGTGCCAGCAGCCGGGGCGCGGGTGTTGTCGAAAAACTGTTTTTT; CDR3aa: CASSRGAGVVEKLFF
d_gene: -; v_gene: TRBV7-9; j_gene: TRBJ1-5; abundance: few; CDR3nt: TGTGCCAGCCAACTAGCATTGGGCGACAATCAGCCCCAGCATTTT; CDR3aa: CASQLALGDNQPQHF
d_gene: TRBD1; v_gene: TRBV6-1; j_gene: TRBJ1-2; abundance: few; CDR3nt: TGTGCCAGCAGTGTCACTAAGGGACAGCCCTACCCGTATGGCTACACCTTC; CDR3aa: CASSVTKGQPYPYGYTF
d_gene: -; v_gene: TRBV18; j_gene: TRBJ1-5; abundance: -; CDR3nt: TGTGCCAGCTCACTGTTGGGGAGGGGTGATCAGCCCCAGCATTTT; CDR3aa: CASSLLGRGDQPQHF
d_gene: -; v_gene: TRBV7-8; j_gene: TRBJ1-3; abundance: few; CDR3nt: TGTGCCAGCAGTTCCTCGGACGCCGCCTGGAACACCATATATTTT; CDR3aa: CASSSSDAAWNTIYF
d_gene: -; v_gene: TRBV7-2; j_gene: TRBJ1-2; abundance: medium-sized; CDR3nt: TGTGCCAGCAGCTTAGCCCTTAGCGCGAACTATGGCTACACCTTC; CDR3aa: CASSLALSANYGYTF
d_gene: TRBD1; v_gene: TRBV19; j_gene: TRBJ1-2; abundance: -; CDR3nt: TGTGCCAGTAGTTCCCGGGACAGCTTCTATGGCTACACCTTC; CDR3aa: CASSSRDSFYGYTF
d_gene: TRBD1; v_gene: TRBV5-6; j_gene: TRBJ1-1; abundance: few; CDR3nt: TGTGCCAGCAGCTACTCGAGGGGGCACAACACTGAAGCTTTCTTT; CDR3aa: CASSYSRGHNTEAFF
d_gene: -; v_gene: TRBV24-1; j_gene: TRBJ2-2; abundance: few; CDR3nt: TGTGCCACCAGTGATAGACAGACGCTCACCGGGGAGCTGTTTTTT; CDR3aa: CATSDRQTLTGELFF
d_gene: -; v_gene: TRBV12-3/TRBV12-4; j_gene: TRBJ2-2; abundance: few; CDR3nt: TGTGCCAGCAAGTGGACAGTGAACACCGGGGAGCTGTTTTTT; CDR3aa: CASKWTVNTGELFF
d_gene: -; v_gene: TRBV11-3; j_gene: TRBJ2-1; abundance: -; CDR3nt: TGTGCCAGCAGATGGGGCGGGGTAAGCTCCTACAATGAGCAGTTCTTC; CDR3aa: CASRWGGVSSYNEQFF
d_gene: TRBD1; v_gene: TRBV2; j_gene: TRBJ2-5; abundance: few; CDR3nt: TGTGCCAGCAATCAACAGGGGGGATACGAGACCCAGTACTTC; CDR3aa: CASNQQGGYETQYF
d_gene: -; v_gene: TRBV6-1; j_gene: TRBJ2-3; abundance: -; CDR3nt: TGTGCCAGCAGGCTGGGACTTTCTAAAGTGGATACGCAGTATTTT; CDR3aa: CASRLGLSKVDTQYF
d_gene: -; v_gene: TRBV18; j_gene: TRBJ1-1; abundance: few; CDR3nt: TGTGCCAGCTCACCCCTCAGGGGCGCGGTGAACACTGAAGCTTTCTTT; CDR3aa: CASSPLRGAVNTEAFF
d_gene: TRBD2; v_gene: TRBV27; j_gene: TRBJ2-7; abundance: -; CDR3nt: TGTGCCAGCAGTTTGTCGCGACTAGCCGTCTACGAGCAGTACTTC; CDR3aa: CASSLSRLAVYEQYF
d_gene: TRBD1; v_gene: TRBV20-1; j_gene: TRBJ2-2; abundance: few; CDR3nt: TGCAGTGCCCTCGGGACAGGGAAAAACGGGGAGCTGTTTTTT; CDR3aa: CSALGTGKNGELFF
d_gene: -; v_gene: TRBV20-1; j_gene: TRBJ2-5; abundance: -; CDR3nt: TGCAGTGCTAGAGTAGGGGGGGGGTACCAAGAGACCCAGTACTTC; CDR3aa: CSARVGGGYQETQYF
d_gene: TRBD1; v_gene: TRBV12-3/TRBV12-4; j_gene: TRBJ2-2; abundance: -; CDR3nt: TGTGCCAGCAGTTTAGCGCCGGGACAGGGTTCCACCGGGGAGCTGTTTTTT; CDR3aa: CASSLAPGQGSTGELFF
d_gene: TRBD2; v_gene: TRBV6-1; j_gene: TRBJ2-5; abundance: few; CDR3nt: TGTGCCAGCACCGAGGGGAGGGGTAGCGGGGGGGAGGGGGAGACCCAGTACTTC; CDR3aa: CASTEGRGSGGEGETQYF
d_gene: -; v_gene: TRBV10-1; j_gene: TRBJ2-5; abundance: few; CDR3nt: TGCGCCAGCAGGACAGGGAGGAACCAAGAGACCCAGTACTTC; CDR3aa: CASRTGRNQETQYF
d_gene: -; v_gene: TRBV12-3/TRBV12-4; j_gene: TRBJ1-1; abundance: few; CDR3nt: TGTGCCAGCAGTTTACTCCTCCCGTGGGGATGGAACACTGAAGCTTTCTTT; CDR3aa: CASSLLLPWGWNTEAFF
d_gene: TRBD2; v_gene: TRBV5-4; j_gene: TRBJ2-3; abundance: -; CDR3nt: TGTGCCAGCAGCTGGGCGGGGGTCACAGATACGCAGTATTTT; CDR3aa: CASSWAGVTDTQYF
d_gene: -; v_gene: TRBV30; j_gene: TRBJ2-7; abundance: -; CDR3nt: TGTGCCTGGAGTGTTGTAGGGCGCGTTTACGAGCAGTACTTC; CDR3aa: CAWSVVGRVYEQYF
d_gene: -; v_gene: TRBV2; j_gene: TRBJ1-1; abundance: -; CDR3nt: TGTGCCAGCAGTGAGGAGCAGGGCTCTACAGCTTTCTTT; CDR3aa: CASSEEQGSTAFF
d_gene: -; v_gene: TRBV6-5; j_gene: TRBJ2-3; abundance: few; CDR3nt: TGTGCCAGCAGTTACGGGACCATGGGGCCAGATACGCAGTATTTT; CDR3aa: CASSYGTMGPDTQYF
d_gene: -; v_gene: TRBV12-3/TRBV12-4; j_gene: TRBJ1-1; abundance: -; CDR3nt: TGTGCCAGCAATTTCTGGGAGGGGGGAGAAGCTTTCTTT; CDR3aa: CASNFWEGGEAFF
d_gene: TRBD2; v_gene: TRBV10-3; j_gene: TRBJ2-2; abundance: few; CDR3nt: TGTGCCATCAGACGGACTAGCGGTAACACCGGGGAGCTGTTTTTT; CDR3aa: CAIRRTSGNTGELFF
d_gene: -; v_gene: TRBV19; j_gene: TRBJ2-3; abundance: few; CDR3nt: TGTGCCAGTAGACCCTACTCCGTAGCGTCAGATACGCAGTATTTT; CDR3aa: CASRPYSVASDTQYF
d_gene: TRBD1; v_gene: TRBV6-1; j_gene: TRBJ1-1; abundance: -; CDR3nt: TGTGCCAGCAGATCCCGGACAGGGGGAGTTGAAGCTTTCTTT; CDR3aa: CASRSRTGGVEAFF
d_gene: TRBD1; v_gene: TRBV25-1; j_gene: TRBJ1-4; abundance: -; CDR3nt: TGTGCCAGCATCGACAGGGGTTCATATAATGAAAAACTGTTTTTT; CDR3aa: CASIDRGSYNEKLFF
d_gene: -; v_gene: TRBV15; j_gene: TRBJ2-5; abundance: few; CDR3nt: TGTGCCACCAGCAGAGATACGGGGCGGGGACAAGAGACCCAGTACTTC; CDR3aa: CATSRDTGRGQETQYF
d_gene: TRBD1; v_gene: TRBV20-1; j_gene: TRBJ2-1; abundance: -; CDR3nt: TGCAGTGCGGGGCCAGGGGGAACGTACAATGAGCAGTTCTTC; CDR3aa: CSAGPGGTYNEQFF
d_gene: -; v_gene: TRBV11-2; j_gene: TRBJ2-3; abundance: few; CDR3nt: TGTGCCAGCAGCTTAGGGACAACCACAGATACGCAGTATTTT; CDR3aa: CASSLGTTTDTQYF
d_gene: TRBD1; v_gene: TRBV10-3; j_gene: TRBJ2-7; abundance: -; CDR3nt: TGTGCCATCAGACAGGGGGCTGCCTACGAGCAGTACTTC; CDR3aa: CAIRQGAAYEQYF
d_gene: TRBD1; v_gene: TRBV5-1; j_gene: TRBJ2-1; abundance: -; CDR3nt: TGCGCCAGCAGGGACAGGGTCTACAATGAGCAGTTCTTC; CDR3aa: CASRDRVYNEQFF
d_gene: -; v_gene: TRBV2; j_gene: TRBJ2-7; abundance: once; CDR3nt: TGTGCCAGCAGTCAAAAAGTGAACTCCTACGAGCAGTACTTC; CDR3aa: CASSQKVNSYEQYF
d_gene: -; v_gene: TRBV19; j_gene: TRBJ2-3; abundance: few; CDR3nt: TGTGCCAGTAGTAGGGGGGCCCAAGATACGCAGTATTTT; CDR3aa: CASSRGAQDTQYF
d_gene: -; v_gene: TRBV5-5; j_gene: TRBJ1-1; abundance: -; CDR3nt: TGTGCCAGCAGCTTGGGCCTTAGGGGGGGCACTGAAGCTTTCTTT; CDR3aa: CASSLGLRGGTEAFF
d_gene: TRBD1; v_gene: TRBV7-2; j_gene: TRBJ1-1; abundance: medium-sized; CDR3nt: TGTGCCAGCAGCTGGACAGGGACCACTGAAGCTTTCTTT; CDR3aa: CASSWTGTTEAFF
d_gene: TRBD2; v_gene: TRBV6-1; j_gene: TRBJ2-3; abundance: -; CDR3nt: TGTGCCAGCAGTCGGGGGGGGGACTCAGATACGCAGTATTTT; CDR3aa: CASSRGGDSDTQYF
d_gene: TRBD1; v_gene: TRBV23-1; j_gene: TRBJ2-7; abundance: few; CDR3nt: TGCGCCAGCAGTCAATCGTTGGGACAGGCTATCGAGCAGTACTTC; CDR3aa: CASSQSLGQAIEQYF
d_gene: -; v_gene: TRBV20-1; j_gene: TRBJ2-3; abundance: medium-sized; CDR3nt: TGCAGTGCAACTCCCCAGTATACGCAGTATTTT; CDR3aa: CSATPQYTQYF
d_gene: TRBD2; v_gene: TRBV5-1; j_gene: TRBJ2-3; abundance: -; CDR3nt: TGCGCCAGCAGCTTGATGGGGAGGGGAACCACAGATACGCAGTATTTT; CDR3aa: CASSLMGRGTTDTQYF